This TCR beta chain was sequenced during a study of cytomegalovirus exposure and HLA in healthy donors. Study at large: HLA-typed donors contributed around 85 million unique TCRs, which were held in an early data release. Findings and caveats of the study: Most TCR sequences showed up rarely, but some public TCRs showed up in many donors.

Amplification used 60 Vbeta primers and 13 Jbeta primers. Assay used: immunoSEQ multiplex PCR; TCRdb lists only in-frame clones, some missing. In the table there are about 94,000 clones, more than 60% of which are singletons. Worth noting for this clone: The antigen is unknown.

Trimming at V came to 5 bases and at J to 5 bases, leaving 8 bases not matched to a gene. This CDR3 has 14 residues. The V gene's germline CDR1 is KGHSH and CDR2 LQKENI. The gene calls are TRBV18 and TRBJ1-1; 7 positions agree with TRBD1. Material: PBMCs. The receptor was derived from a man aged 25-45 years in good health and CMV-seronegative. The CDR3 DNA sequence: TGTGCCAGCTCAGACAGGGCCTTTGGGACTGAAGCTTTCTTT. It translates to CASSDRAFGTEAFF.